The 26 T cell receptor beta chains reported below all come from one sample, sequenced in a study of Graves' ophthalmopathy and Graves' hyperthyroidism. TCR beta CDR3 amplification used RNA transcripts. The library came from an HTBI-primed first-round RT-PCR and a second-round multiplex PCR. MiXCR, applied by TCRdb to the multiplex PCR reads, yields one record per CDR3 protein. The table includes about 620,000 distinct CDR3 sequences, 20% to 25% detected once. The material sequenced was peripheral blood. These receptors were obtained from a woman aged 18-30 years with stable Graves' hyperthyroidism. Some clones in this sample may be carry-over from other donors' samples.

The chain has TRBV25-1 and TRBJ1-3, with D possibly being TRBD1 (6 bases). CDR3 length: 18 residues. Germline values: CDR1 MGHDK, CDR2 SYGVNS. V lost 1 base to trimming and J lost 8 bases, with 24 bases between them. The CDR3 is CASSELNLTRDPGDTIYF. Written as DNA, the CDR3 is TGTGCCAGCAGTGAATTAAACCTTACTCGGGATCCAGGGGACACCATATATTTT.

This clonotype appeared many times. The gene calls are TRBV10-2 and TRBJ2-2, with TRBD1 matching 10 bases. The CDR3 totals 16 residues. CDR1 WSHSY and CDR2 SAAADI come from the germline V gene. The V and J ends lost 4 bases and 3 bases, in that order; junction bases with no gene match: 5. CDR3 sequence reads: CASSVDRGLDTGELFF. In DNA, the CDR3 is TGCGCCAGCAGTGTCGACAGGGGGCTTGACACCGGGGAGCTGTTTTTT.

The table lists this clonotype with many counts. CDR3 region: CASSFPGTLNTEAFF. The CDR3 region has the DNA TGTGCCAGCAGCTTTCCCGGGACACTAAACACTGAAGCTTTCTTT. The gene calls are TRBV7-2 and TRBJ1-1; weak D call: TRBD1 (6 bases). Trimming cost V 3 bases and J 2 bases, with 13 bases left between them. Germline CDR1 is SGHTA and CDR2 is FQGNSA. The CDR3 has 15 residues.

To note about this clonotype: This may arise from a read error, as a much more abundant clone is one base away. V usage is TRBV19 and J usage is TRBJ1-2; TRBD1 is a possible D gene (5 bases). This CDR3 spans 15 amino acids. With 10 bases removed from V and 8 bases from J, the gap between germline ends came to 26 bases. Per germline, CDR1 LNHDA and CDR2 SQIVND (reference sequence). In nucleotides, the CDR3 is TGTGCCAACTCCCCGTCAGACGGGGGATTCTACGGCTACACCTTC. Its protein product is CANSPSDGGFYGYTF.

The gene calls are TRBV27 and TRBJ1-1; 9 nucleotides agree with TRBD1. Trimming removed 5 bases from V and 5 bases from J; junction bases left unmatched: 9. Germline assignment: CDR1 MNHEY and CDR2 SMNVEV (reference sequence). The CDR3 is 15 amino acids. The chain's CDR3 is CASSVRTGVETEAFF. CDR3 bases: TGTGCCAGCAGTGTCAGGACAGGGGTGGAAACTGAAGCTTTCTTT.

This chain links TRBV6-5 with TRBJ2-7, with TRBD2 as a possible D gene (6 bases). Trimming cost V 0 bases and J 3 bases, with 12 bases left between them. Germline V CDR1 and CDR2: MNHEY, SVGAGI. The CDR3 is 15 residues long. The CDR3 reads CASSYSGGRDYEQYF. For the CDR3, the DNA is TGTGCCAGCAGTTACTCGGGGGGAAGGGACTACGAGCAGTACTTC.

J is TRBJ2-5 and V is TRBV11-1; tentative D call: TRBD2 (6 bases). This CDR3 region has 15 residues. Germline V gives CDR1 SGHAT, CDR2 FQDESV (reference sequence). V was clipped by 8 bases and J by 3 bases, with 19 bases between them. The CDR3 spells CASAGTWGRKETQYF. The DNA of the CDR3 is TGTGCCAGCGCGGGGACTTGGGGTCGCAAAGAGACCCAGTACTTC.

Ten or more counts support this clonotype. V and J are TRBV2 and TRBJ2-2; D perhaps matches TRBD1 (6 bases). From germline, CDR1 is SNHLY and CDR2 FYNNEI. This CDR3 has 13 residues. The V end lost 7 bases, the J end lost 6 bases, and 12 bases lay between the germline ends. This CDR3 reads CASTSYRAGELFF. CDR3 DNA: TGTGCCAGCACGTCCTACAGGGCCGGGGAGCTGTTTTTT.

In nucleotides, the CDR3 is TGTGCCAGCAGCCCAGGGACCGCGATTACCTACGAGCAGTACTTC. Its protein product is CASSPGTAITYEQYF. The chain couples TRBV7-9 to TRBJ2-7; the D gene could be TRBD1 or TRBD2 (5 bases each). This CDR3 contains 15 residues. Germline V CDR1 and CDR2: SEHNR, FQNEAQ (reference sequence). V lost 5 bases to trimming and J lost 2 bases, with 16 bases between them.

This clonotype appeared many times. This chain links TRBV6-5 with TRBJ1-3, with TRBD1 matching over 7 bases. CDR3 length: 17 residues. V lost 4 bases, J lost 0 bases, and 9 bases stayed unmatched. Germline V CDR1 and CDR2: MNHEY, SVGAGI. CDR3 sequence: CASSFTRGQSSGNTIYF. The CDR3 DNA reads as TGTGCCAGCAGTTTTACTCGGGGACAGAGCTCTGGAAACACCATATATTTT.

This clonotype was detected only once. V gene TRBV28 combines with J gene TRBJ1-5; 7 nucleotides line up with TRBD1. Germline-derived CDR1 and CDR2 are MDHEN and SYDVKM. Trimming cost V 5 bases and J 3 bases; bases outside gene matches: 7. This CDR3 region has 15 residues. Written as DNA, the CDR3 is TGTGCCAGCAGTAAGACAGGGCTCCTCAATCAGCCCCAGCATTTT. Protein: CASSKTGLLNQPQHF.

This clonotype was observed a few times. The chain couples TRBV7-3 to TRBJ2-6; TRBD2 matches at 13 bases. Trimming cost V 5 bases and J 3 bases; bases outside gene matches: 4. In germline, CDR1 is SGHTA, CDR2 FQGTGA. CDR3 length: 17 amino acids. The CDR3 region is CASSTGLAGYGANVLTF. In DNA, the CDR3 is TGTGCCAGCAGCACGGGACTAGCGGGATATGGGGCCAACGTCCTGACTTTC.

This clonotype has ten or more counts. This sequence joins TRBV12-3 or TRBV12-4 and TRBJ1-2, with 7 bases lining up with TRBD1. The trim removed 3 bases at V and 4 bases at J, leaving 5 bases unmatched. The CDR3 has 14 residues. CDR3 region: CASSLGTAPYGYTF. The CDR3 nucleotides are TGTGCCAGCAGTTTGGGGACAGCACCCTATGGCTACACCTTC.

In its sample, this clonotype was seen many times. The CDR3: CAWRRQGSYEQYF. Here the CDR3 DNA reads TGTGCCTGGAGGCGACAGGGCTCCTACGAGCAGTACTTC. The chain couples TRBV30 to TRBJ2-7; 7 nucleotides agree with TRBD1. The germline CDR1 and CDR2 sequences are GTSNPN and SVGIG (reference sequence). This CDR3 has 13 residues. V lost 3 bases and J lost 0; bases outside the gene matches: 2.

The chain couples TRBV12-3 or TRBV12-4 to TRBJ1-1; TRBD1 agrees at 7 bases. The ends lost 7 bases at V and 4 bases at J; junction bases unmatched: 6. This CDR3 has 13 residues. Written as DNA, the CDR3 is TGTGCCAGCACTGGACAGGATTCCACTGAAGCTTTCTTT. This codes for CASTGQDSTEAFF.

This clonotype showed up many times. This rearrangement joins TRBV7-2 to TRBJ2-5, with 8 bases lining up with TRBD1. Germline loops: CDR1 SGHTA, CDR2 FQGNSA. This CDR3 is built from 15 residues. Losses at the gene ends were 0 bases for V and 4 bases for J; bases not matched to a gene: 4. CDR3 amino acids: CASSLAAGGAETQYF. As DNA, the CDR3 is TGTGCCAGCAGCTTAGCGGCAGGGGGCGCAGAGACCCAGTACTTC.

In this sample, this clonotype turned up many times. This sequence joins TRBV20-1 and TRBJ1-1; possible D gene TRBD1, 5 bases. The V and J ends lost 0 bases and 1 base respectively, with 15 bases between them. Germline V gene data show CDR1 as DFQATT and CDR2 as SNEGSKA (reference sequence). The length of the CDR3 is 16 residues. For the CDR3, the DNA is TGCAGTGCTAGAGACGGGCAGAGGGGCCCGAACACTGAAGCTTTCTTT. As protein: CSARDGQRGPNTEAFF.

This clonotype appeared many times. The chain couples TRBV12-3 or TRBV12-4 to TRBJ2-7; D may be TRBD1 or TRBD2 (6 bases each). V gave up 6 bases and J gave up 1 base, with 16 bases separating them. The CDR3 contains 15 residues. The CDR3: CASSSSGAKSYEQYF. The CDR3 DNA sequence: TGTGCCAGCAGCTCGTCGGGGGCGAAATCCTACGAGCAGTACTTC.

This clonotype was seen only a few times. V gene TRBV20-1 combines with J gene TRBJ1-1, with 11 bases fitting TRBD1. The CDR3 totals 15 residues. V shed 1 base and J 4 bases; nucleotides not matched to a gene: 5. CDR1 DFQATT and CDR2 SNEGSKA come from the germline V gene (reference sequence). This CDR3 reads CSARVAGTGGTEAFF. CDR3 in DNA: TGCAGTGCTAGAGTCGCCGGGACAGGGGGCACTGAAGCTTTCTTT.

The sample holds a few counts of this clonotype. V is TRBV18 and J is TRBJ2-5, with TRBD2 identical over 13 bases. CDR3 length equals 18 residues. After removal of 0 bases from V and 0 bases from J, the junction contained 4 bases not matched to a gene. Germline V lookup: CDR1 KGHSH, CDR2 LQKENI. The CDR3 spells CASSPPGTSGAYQETQYF. The DNA for the CDR3 is TGTGCCAGCTCACCACCCGGGACTAGCGGGGCCTACCAAGAGACCCAGTACTTC.

This rearrangement joins TRBV6-2 or TRBV6-3 to TRBJ2-7; 9 bases line up with TRBD1. Unmatched junction bases numbered 8, after V lost 6 bases and J lost 11 bases. The CDR3 totals 12 residues. Germline V gene data show CDR1 as MNHEY and CDR2 as SVGEGT. The CDR3 region is CASSDGTGYKYF. The CDR3 DNA follows: TGTGCCAGCAGCGACGGGACAGGGTACAAGTACTTC.

Points on this clonotype: Just one base apart from a much larger clone, this may be a read error. The gene calls are TRBV6-2 or TRBV6-3 and TRBJ2-7; D not resolved. Germline CDR1 MNHEY, CDR2 SVGEGT. Trimming took 7 bases from V and 6 from J, leaving 22 bases between them. This CDR3 comprises 15 residues. For the CDR3, the DNA is TGTGCCAGCAAACGCAATCAGGATTCAGCTGCCGAGCAGTACTTC. Amino acid sequence: CASKRNQDSAAEQYF.

This clonotype was counted ten times or more. The genes are TRBV13 and TRBJ2-2, with unresolved D. Trimming shortened V by 5 bases and J by 3 bases, and 7 bases separated the two germline ends. This CDR3 region has 13 residues. CDR1 and CDR2 from the germline V gene are PRHDT and FYEKMQ (reference sequence). CDR3 protein: CASSPSHTGELFF. CDR3 DNA: TGTGCCAGCAGCCCCTCTCACACCGGGGAGCTGTTTTTT.

The rearrangement joins TRBV2 to TRBJ2-5, with 7 bases aligning to TRBD1. CDR3 size: 12 residues. With V trimmed by 8 bases and J by 4 bases, 4 bases remained unmatched. CDR1 SNHLY and CDR2 FYNNEI come from the germline V gene. The CDR3 loop is CASEGARETQYF. In nucleotides, the CDR3 is TGTGCCAGCGAGGGGGCTAGAGAGACCCAGTACTTC.

The V gene is TRBV3-1, the J gene TRBJ1-6, with TRBD1 as a possible D gene (5 bases). The CDR3 covers 14 residues. The V gene's germline CDR1 is LGHDT and CDR2 YNNKEL (reference sequence). Trimming shortened V by 1 base and J by 6 bases, and 7 bases separated the two germline ends. The CDR3 coding sequence is TGTGCCAGCAGCCAAGGACAGCGTAATTCACCCCTCCACTTT. It codes for CASSQGQRNSPLHF.

This clonotype was recorded many times. V usage is TRBV6-5 and J usage is TRBJ2-7; 7 nucleotides line up with TRBD1. CDR3 size: 15 residues. The V and J ends lost 6 bases and 1 base, in that order; junction bases with no gene match: 9. Germline-derived CDR1 and CDR2 are MNHEY and SVGAGI. The CDR3: CASSYTRQGSYEQYF. Here the CDR3 DNA reads TGTGCCAGCAGCTACACTAGACAGGGATCCTACGAGCAGTACTTC.